This T cell receptor (beta chain) was documented in a study of blood T cell repertoires in COVID-19 (TCRdb year 2020). Describing the broader study: Collaborator samples came from the United States, Italy and Spain and covered acute and convalescent phases of COVID-19. A freely available public database, intended as a resource for researchers studying the immune response to SARS-CoV-2, is where the repertoires were released. The material from the prospective study consisted of cDNA or gDNA derived from T cells, B-cell-depleted T cells, or PBMCs. A de-identified subject ID, COVID-19 status, age in years and sex were almost always included in the sample metadata. Deeply sampled blood TCRbeta repertoires from subjects exposed to, actively infected with, or recovered from COVID-19 were included in the dataset. The samples were drawn from two sources: the first 160 participants of the ongoing ImmuneRACE study, and approximately 1,300 subjects contributed by 6 global collaborators. Where HLA class I and class II types were available, the types were taken from metadata supplied by the sample provider, not from assay-based typing.

A second Seattle source provided samples from volunteer blood donors who had recovered from COVID-19. The collaborating institutions used their own protocols to collect whole blood in K2EDTA tubes. Collaborator samples were shipped for TCRbeta analysis as frozen whole blood, isolated PBMCs, or DNA extracted from either sample type. About this clone itself: The specificity of this receptor is unknown. Within one base of it there is no much larger clone, and no base qualities were kept.

General conclusions and limits of the study: How much clinical and demographic metadata was included differed by source and by participant, and the metadata was provided uncurated.

The immunoSEQ Assay, a bias-controlled multiplex PCR, was used to amplify TCRbeta CDR3 regions from genomic DNA. As for the original processing: The number of nucleated cells in each sample was estimated from the amplification of reference gene primers within the assay. Sequence reads were collapsed and filtered to measure the absolute abundance of every unique TCRbeta CDR3 rearrangement. Productive Simpson clonality was computed per sample as the square root of Simpson's diversity index over productive rearrangements. The table comes from immuneACCESS by way of TCRdb, which keeps in-frame sequences with V and J called. Part of the clones is missing from these tables; in studies checked, under half for an unresolved V gene and the rest for unknown reasons. That table furnishes V, J and clone size, whereas the DNA furnished D and trimming. The sample table holds about 170,000 clones, of which about four fifths were seen once. The ten largest clonotypes hold around a fifth of the sample.

V gives up 4 bases and J gives up 0 bases, and the segment between their germline ends measures 5 bases. The germline V gene yields SGHRS for CDR1 and YFSETQ for CDR2. Including cysteine and phenylalanine, the CDR3 has 13 amino acids. The sequence is cut down to CDR3 DNA, 39 bases in frame from base 1. Sequenced input: peripheral blood. Recombination linked TRBV5-1 to TRBJ1-5; no confident D gene assignment can be made. The receptor was derived from a woman between 65 and 79 years old who had recovered from COVID-19. CDR3 protein: CASSANSNQPQHF. In nucleotides, the sequence is TGCGCCAGCAGCGCGAATAGCAATCAGCCCCAGCATTTT.